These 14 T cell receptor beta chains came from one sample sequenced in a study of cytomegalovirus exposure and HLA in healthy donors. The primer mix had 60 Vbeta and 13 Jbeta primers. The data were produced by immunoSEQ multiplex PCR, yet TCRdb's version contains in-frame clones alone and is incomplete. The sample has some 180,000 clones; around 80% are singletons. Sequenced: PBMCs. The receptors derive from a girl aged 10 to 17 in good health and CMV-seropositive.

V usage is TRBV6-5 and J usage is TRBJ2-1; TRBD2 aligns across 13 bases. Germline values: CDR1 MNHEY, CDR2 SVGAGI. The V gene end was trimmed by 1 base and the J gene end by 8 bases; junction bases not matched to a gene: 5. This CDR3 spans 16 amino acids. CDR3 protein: CASSYLGLAGTHEQFF. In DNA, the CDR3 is TGTGCCAGCAGTTACTTGGGACTAGCGGGAACCCATGAGCAGTTCTTC.

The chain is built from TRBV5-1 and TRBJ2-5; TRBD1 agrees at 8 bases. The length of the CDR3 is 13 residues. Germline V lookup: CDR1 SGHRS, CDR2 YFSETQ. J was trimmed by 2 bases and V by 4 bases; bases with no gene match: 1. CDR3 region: CASSRQGQETQYF. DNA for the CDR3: TGCGCCAGCAGCCGACAGGGGCAAGAGACCCAGTACTTC.

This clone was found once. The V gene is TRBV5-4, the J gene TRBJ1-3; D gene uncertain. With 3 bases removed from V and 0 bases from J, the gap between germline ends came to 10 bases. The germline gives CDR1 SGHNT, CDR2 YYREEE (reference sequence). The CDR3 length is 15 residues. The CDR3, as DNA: TGTGCCAGCAGCTCCGACGGGTTCTCTGGAAACACCATATATTTT. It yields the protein CASSSDGFSGNTIYF.

CDR3 coding DNA: TGTGCCAGCAGGGAAACAGGGGGAAAGACGGCCGAGCAGTACTTC. It yields the protein CASRETGGKTAEQYF. This chain joins TRBV6-1 and TRBJ2-5; 8 nucleotides match TRBD1. The J call could be wrong; TRBJ2-7 is a better fit for the DNA end. In germline, CDR1 is MNHNS, CDR2 SASEGT. The CDR3 extends over 15 amino acids.

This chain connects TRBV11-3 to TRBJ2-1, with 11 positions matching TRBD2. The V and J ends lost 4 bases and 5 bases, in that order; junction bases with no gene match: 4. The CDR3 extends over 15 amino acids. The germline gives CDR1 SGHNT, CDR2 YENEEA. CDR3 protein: CASSSLAGGDNEQFF. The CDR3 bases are TGTGCCAGCAGCTCTCTAGCGGGAGGTGACAATGAGCAGTTCTTC.

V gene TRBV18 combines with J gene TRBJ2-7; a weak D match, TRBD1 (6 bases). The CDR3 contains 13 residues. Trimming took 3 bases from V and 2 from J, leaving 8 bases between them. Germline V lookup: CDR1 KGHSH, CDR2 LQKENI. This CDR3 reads CASSPGTTYEQYF. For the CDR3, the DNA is TGTGCCAGCTCACCTGGGACAACCTACGAGCAGTACTTC.

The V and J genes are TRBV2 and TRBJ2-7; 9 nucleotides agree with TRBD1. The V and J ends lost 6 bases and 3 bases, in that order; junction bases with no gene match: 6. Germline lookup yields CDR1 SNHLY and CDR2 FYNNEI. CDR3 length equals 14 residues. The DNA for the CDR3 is TGTGCCAGCAGCTTGACGGACAGGGGCTACGAGCAGTACTTC. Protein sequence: CASSLTDRGYEQYF.

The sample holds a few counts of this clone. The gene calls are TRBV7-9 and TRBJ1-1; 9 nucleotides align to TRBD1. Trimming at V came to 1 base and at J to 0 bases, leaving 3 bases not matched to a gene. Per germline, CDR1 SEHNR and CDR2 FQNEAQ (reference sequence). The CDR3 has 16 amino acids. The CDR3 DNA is TGTGCCAGCAGCTTAGGGGACAGGGAGTTGAACACTGAAGCTTTCTTT. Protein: CASSLGDRELNTEAFF.

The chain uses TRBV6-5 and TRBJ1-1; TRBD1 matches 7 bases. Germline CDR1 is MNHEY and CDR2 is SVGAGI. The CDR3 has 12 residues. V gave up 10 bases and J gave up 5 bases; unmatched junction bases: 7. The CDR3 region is CATQRGQTEAFF. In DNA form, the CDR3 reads TGTGCCACTCAGAGGGGGCAGACTGAAGCTTTCTTT.

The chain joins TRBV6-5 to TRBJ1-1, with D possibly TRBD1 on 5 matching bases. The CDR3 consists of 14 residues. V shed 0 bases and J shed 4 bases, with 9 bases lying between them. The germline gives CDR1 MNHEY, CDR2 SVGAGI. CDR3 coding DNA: TGTGCCAGCAGTTACTCCCAGGGTGGCACTGAAGCTTTCTTT. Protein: CASSYSQGGTEAFF.

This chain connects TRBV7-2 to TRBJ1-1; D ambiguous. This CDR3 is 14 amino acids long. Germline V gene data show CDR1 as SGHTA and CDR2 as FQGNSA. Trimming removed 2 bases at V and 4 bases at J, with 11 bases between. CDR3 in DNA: TGTGCCAGCAGCTTATTTGGCAGTGTCACTGAAGCTTTCTTT. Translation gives CASSLFGSVTEAFF.

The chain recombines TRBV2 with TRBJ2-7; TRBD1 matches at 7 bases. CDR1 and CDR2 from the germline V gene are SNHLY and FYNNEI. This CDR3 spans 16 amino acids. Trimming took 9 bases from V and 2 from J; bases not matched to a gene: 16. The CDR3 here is CASPGSPGQGAYEQYF. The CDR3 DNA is TGTGCCAGTCCCGGAAGTCCAGGGCAGGGGGCCTACGAGCAGTACTTC.

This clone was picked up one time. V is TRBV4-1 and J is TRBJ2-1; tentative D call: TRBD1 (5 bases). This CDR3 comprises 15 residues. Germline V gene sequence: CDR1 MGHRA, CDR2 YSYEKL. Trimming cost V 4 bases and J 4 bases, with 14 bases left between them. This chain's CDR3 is CASSPPQGFYNEQFF. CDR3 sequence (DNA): TGCGCCAGCAGCCCCCCCCAGGGTTTTTACAATGAGCAGTTCTTC.

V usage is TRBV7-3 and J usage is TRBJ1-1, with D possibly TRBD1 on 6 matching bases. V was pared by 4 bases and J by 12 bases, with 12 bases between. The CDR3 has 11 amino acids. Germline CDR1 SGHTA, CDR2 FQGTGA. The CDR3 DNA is TGTGCCAGCAGCTCCTTCAGGGGATCTTTCTTT. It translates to CASSSFRGSFF.